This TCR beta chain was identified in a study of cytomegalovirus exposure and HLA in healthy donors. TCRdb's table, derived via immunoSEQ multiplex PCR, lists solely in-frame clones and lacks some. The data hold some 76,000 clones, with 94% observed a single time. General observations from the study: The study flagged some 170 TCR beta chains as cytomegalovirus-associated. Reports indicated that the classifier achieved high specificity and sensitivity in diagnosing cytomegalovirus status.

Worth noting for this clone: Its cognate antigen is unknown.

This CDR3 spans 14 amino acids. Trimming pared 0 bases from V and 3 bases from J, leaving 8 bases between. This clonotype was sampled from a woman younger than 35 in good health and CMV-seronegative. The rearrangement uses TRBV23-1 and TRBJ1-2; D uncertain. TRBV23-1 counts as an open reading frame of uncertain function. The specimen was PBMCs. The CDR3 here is CASSQSWRDYGYTF. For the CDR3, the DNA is TGCGCCAGCAGTCAATCGTGGAGGGACTATGGCTACACCTTC.